This T cell receptor (beta chain) is drawn from a study of T cells in Graves' hyperthyroidism and ophthalmopathy. The CDR3 has 17 amino acids. The V and J ends lost 1 base and 4 bases, in that order; junction bases with no gene match: 10. Germline lookup yields CDR1 LGHDT and CDR2 YNNKEL (reference sequence). The study excluded patients with uncontrolled infection, other autoimmune disease, pregnancy or lactation. A 10 ml volume of fresh peripheral blood provided the PBMCs. RNA transcripts gave rise to amplified TCR beta CDR3 regions. The HTBI primer set drove a first-round RT-PCR of the TCR CDR3. TCRdb passed the multiplex PCR reads through MiXCR, listing each CDR3 protein once. The repertoire has 370,000 or so distinct CDR3 sequences, approximately 13% of them found once; the top ten carry less than 25%.

The chain joins TRBV3-1 to TRBJ2-5, with 9 bases identical to TRBD2. This clonotype originated in a man aged 25 to 40 with Graves' hyperthyroidism that later progressed to Graves' ophthalmopathy. Sequenced sample: blood. The CDR3 DNA follows: TGTGCCAGCAGCCAAGGTCCGGGGGCGGGGGGGCGAGAGACCCAGTACTTC. The encoded protein is CASSQGPGAGGRETQYF.